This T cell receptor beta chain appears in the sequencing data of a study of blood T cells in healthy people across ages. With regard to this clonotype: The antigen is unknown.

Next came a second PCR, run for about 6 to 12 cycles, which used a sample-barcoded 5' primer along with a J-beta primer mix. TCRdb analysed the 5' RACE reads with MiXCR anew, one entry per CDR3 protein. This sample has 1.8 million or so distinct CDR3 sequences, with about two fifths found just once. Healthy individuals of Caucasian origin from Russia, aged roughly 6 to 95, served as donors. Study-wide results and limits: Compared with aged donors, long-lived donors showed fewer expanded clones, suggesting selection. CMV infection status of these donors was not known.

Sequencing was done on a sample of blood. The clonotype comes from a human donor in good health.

The CDR3 sequence is CSVVGRASFMNTEAFF. The CDR3 DNA is TGCAGCGTTGTCGGTAGGGCTTCTTTTATGAACACTGAAGCTTTCTTT. This rearrangement joins TRBV29-1 to TRBJ1-1; D ambiguous. The CDR3 is 16 amino acids. Looked up from germline, CDR1 is SQVTM and CDR2 is ANQGSEA. V was clipped by 4 bases and J by 0 bases, with 18 bases between them.